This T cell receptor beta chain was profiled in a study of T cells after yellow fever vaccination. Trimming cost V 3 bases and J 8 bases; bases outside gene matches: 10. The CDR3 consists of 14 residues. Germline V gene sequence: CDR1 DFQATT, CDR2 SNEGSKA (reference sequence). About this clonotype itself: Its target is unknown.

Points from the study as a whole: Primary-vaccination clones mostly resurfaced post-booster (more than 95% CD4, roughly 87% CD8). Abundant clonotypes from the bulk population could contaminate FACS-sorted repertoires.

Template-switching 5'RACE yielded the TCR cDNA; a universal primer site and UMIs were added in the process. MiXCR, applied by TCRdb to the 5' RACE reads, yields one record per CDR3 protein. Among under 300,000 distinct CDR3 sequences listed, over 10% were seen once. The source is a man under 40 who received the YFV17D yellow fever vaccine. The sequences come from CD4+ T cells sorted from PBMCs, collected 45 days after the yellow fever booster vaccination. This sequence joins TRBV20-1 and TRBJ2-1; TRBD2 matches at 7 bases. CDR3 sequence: CSARLSGKPHEQFF. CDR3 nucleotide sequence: TGCAGTGCTAGGCTGAGCGGGAAACCCCATGAGCAGTTCTTC.